This T cell receptor beta chain was sequenced for a study of blood T cell repertoires in COVID-19. Looking at the study overall: Sites in the United States, Italy and Spain provided acute and convalescent COVID-19 samples. In each case, the material was cDNA or gDNA derived from T cells, B-cell-depleted T cells, or PBMCs.

As processed by the authors: Reference gene primer amplification in the assay estimated nucleated cell counts. TCRdb's copy holds only in-frame clones and misses some; the assay was immunoSEQ multiplex PCR. V and J calls and clone size are as listed in that table; D and trimming were resolved from the DNA. This table has about 140,000 clones, 82% appearing once. This CDR3 is built from 16 residues. After removal of 3 bases from V and 0 bases from J, the junction contained 6 bases not matched to a gene. Germline V gene data show CDR1 as KGHSH and CDR2 as LQKENI. Sequencing input: peripheral blood. This rearrangement joins TRBV18 to TRBJ2-5; the match to TRBD1 covers 8 bases. The sequence was collected from a woman of 80 years or more with acute or convalescent COVID-19. The CDR3 DNA reads TGTGCCAGCTCACCCTCAGGGGGCGCGTACCAAGAGACCCAGTACTTC. It translates to CASSPSGGAYQETQYF.